This entry is about one TCR beta chain. Its antigen target is currently unknown. Qualities for individual bases were not recorded, and no much larger clone is one base off. Other DNA sequences within the sample encode an identical CDR3. The data stem from a study of cytomegalovirus exposure and HLA in healthy donors (dated by TCRdb to the late 2010s). Broadly, across the study: An earlier analysis of under 600 of the donors reported approximately 300 Gb of sequence data and around 120 million unique TCR beta sequences from roughly 180 million T cells. Across around 400 genotyped donors of the cohort, an average of about 220,000 unique TCR beta nucleotide sequences per donor were sequenced, and roughly 18% of those sequences were non-productive. To study patterns of TCR occurrence, a later analysis re-analyzed previously published TCR beta repertoires from 666 donors and added high-resolution HLA genotyping. Roughly five DR-DQ haplotypes were handled as single units for association and clustering, since linkage in the cohort was strong. An earlier analysis of around 580 of the donors used high-throughput TCR beta sequencing to judge whether each TCR beta V gene segment behaved as functional or pseudogenic. Alongside the repertoire data, information on donor age, sex, ethnicity and CMV serostatus was compiled. Among the approximately 400 genotyped donors, more than 70% belonged to the genetic ancestry cluster associated with self-reported Caucasian donors. The later analysis used no new phenotypic data to find candidate immune exposures, relying instead on TCR beta sequences and their occurrence across donors. Both class I and class II loci were covered by HLA typing, at four-digit resolution. A later genetic analysis used genome-wide SNP genotypes for about 60% of the 666 donors, treating that subset as a discovery cohort. The study was designed to test whether signatures of past pathogen exposure could be identified by cataloging public T cell receptors. Typing coverage varied by locus: roughly 629-630 donors for A, B, C, DRB1 and DQB1; 500 to 550 for DQA1; nearly 610 for DPA1; 450 to 480 for DPB1. Every discovery cohort repertoire had been produced on one sequencing platform. Besides the first cohort of roughly 700 subjects, a separate validation cohort made up of 90 to 150 different subjects was used. The study used immunosequencing to profile the T cell repertoires of about 670 subjects and linked those repertoires to cytomegalovirus serostatus. To predict cytomegalovirus infection status, the study brought together high-throughput TCR immunosequencing, statistical association of individual TCRs with disease status, and machine learning. An early release covering some 640 HLA-typed donors comprised roughly 300 gigabases of sequencing data and around 80 million unique TCR sequences.

V and J are truncated by 0 bases and 2 bases respectively, leaving an intervening sequence of 8 bases. In the germline V gene, CDR1 corresponds to LGHNA and CDR2 to YSLEER. Counted from cysteine to phenylalanine, this CDR3 has 15 amino acids. The kept DNA is CDR3 alone, 45 bases in frame from the first base. The library was generated by the immunoSEQ multiplex PCR assay. The multiplex PCR relied on a mix of 60 forward primers for TCR Vbeta segments and 13 reverse primers for TCR Jbeta segments. The CDR3 region of rearranged TCR beta genes was amplified from genomic DNA by a multiplex PCR assay. The amplified TCR beta libraries were sequenced on the Illumina HiSeq System as 87-base-pair reads. The published analysis was carried out like this. Across the roughly 640 repertoires, a later analysis counted tens of millions of unique TCR beta chains, 8.5 million to 12 million of which were shared by at least two donors. A nearest-neighbor algorithm error-corrected the raw reads and collapsed the reads into unique sequences, merging closely related sequences to remove PCR and sequencing errors. Alignment of CDR3 sequences to IMGT reference sequences was used to assign V, D and J gene segments. For a sequence to be retained, at least a six-nucleotide match to both a V gene segment and a J gene segment was required. Rearrangements were called productive when the CDR3 lacked stop codons and stayed in frame with V and J; all others were non-productive. CDR3 was defined by IMGT convention, running from the second conserved V-encoded cysteine to the conserved J-encoded phenylalanine. The earlier analysis of 500 to 650 of the donors excluded any sequence lacking an unambiguous match to a single V gene segment. In an earlier analysis of several hundred of the donors, V segments were called functional above 56.7% productive rearrangements and were called segregating when the between-donor standard deviation exceeded 5%. A statistical classification framework was built for diagnosing cytomegalovirus status from the catalog of TCR beta chain sequences. In a later analysis, V and J genes were assigned by comparing TCR nucleotide sequences against IMGT/GENE-DB human TR gene sequences. In a later analysis, CDR3 sequences and most-parsimonious VDJ recombination scenarios were assigned using the TCRdist pipeline. In a later analysis, every TCR beta chain was defined by the combination of its CDR3 amino acid sequence and its V-gene family, and reads without a unique V-gene family were dropped. A later analysis removed 550 to 650 highly shared, low-generation-probability nucleotide sequences to deal with suspected cross-contamination and a sequencing artifact. In a later analysis, a clonal expansion index for each public chain was calculated from normalized within-repertoire ranks of inferred template counts. In a later analysis, generation probabilities were computed with a VDJ recombination model fitted to out-of-frame rearrangements, and the resulting probabilities were checked against IGoR. A later analysis scored TCR-TCR, TCR-HLA and TCR-CMV co-occurrence with hypergeometric tests, applying a repertoire-size bias correction to TCR pairs. To estimate false discovery rates, a later analysis permuted the HLA or CMV assignments 20 times. In a later analysis, co-occurring TCRs were grouped using DBSCAN, with TCRdist sequence similarity added in when clustering inside HLA-allele-positive subsets. Repertoires with fewer than 30,000 or more than 120,000 public chains were left out of co-occurrence clustering, as were several repertoires with anomalous nucleotide sharing. TCRdb re-hosts the immuneACCESS table, in-frame sequences only. Its copies lack some clones; in the studies checked, an unresolved V gene accounts for under half of them, and the cause for the rest is not known. V and J calls and clone size come straight from that table; D and trimming were deduced from the DNA. Recorded for this sample are about 130,000 clones; roughly three quarters of them occurred a single time. About 1% of the sample goes to the ten largest clones.

The paper's findings and limits, for the study overall: Roughly uniform sequencing depth across donors was assumed in presence/absence analyses, although this assumption may not hold. The classifier was reported to diagnose cytomegalovirus status with high specificity and sensitivity in both the original and validation cohorts. A further reported finding was that TCR beta sequences accurately predicted the HLA-A and HLA-B alleles for most subjects in the first cohort. A cluster of highly shared sequence variants was judged likely to represent a technical artifact of the sequencing pipeline. Some IMGT-functional V segments, including TRBV6-2 and TRBV6-3, could not be distinguished by the 87-base-pair reads and were therefore excluded. A later analysis associated about 17,000 TCR beta sequences with specific HLA alleles at a false discovery rate of 0.05. In an earlier analysis of some 500 of the donors, most TCR beta V segments appeared in productive rearrangements about 87% or about 30% of the time, broadly matching IMGT annotations. A later genetic analysis associated a missense DCLRE1C variant with V-gene and J-gene trimming of TCR beta chains, and an independent cohort replicated the association. The cohort was sequenced for TCR beta chains only, and without alpha or paired-chain data the features that could be detected were limited. A later genetic analysis reported fewer N-insertions in productive TCRs among donors in an Asian-associated ancestry cluster than the roughly 650-donor mean. Because counts were too low, some 17 rarely observed V segments, including chromosome 9 orphons, were excluded from the earlier analysis of several hundred of the donors. A later analysis found that HLA-associated TCR beta chains were more clonally expanded and had lower generation probabilities than equally common non-associated chains. Assigning TCR associations to individual alleles was difficult when HLA alleles, especially DR and DQ, strongly co-occurred. Correlated functional status among segregating V segments might be attributable to linkage disequilibrium, but an unknown experimental factor could not be ruled out. Most TCR sequences were observed very rarely across donors, whereas some public TCRs were present in many individuals. In a later analysis, TCR association rates were found to vary across HLA loci, with the most associated TCRs seen for DRB1 alleles and the fewest for HLA-C alleles. In vitro tests confirmed that a few of the cytomegalovirus-associated TCR beta chains recognize cytomegalovirus antigens. The only immune exposure information available for the cohort was CMV serostatus. In a later analysis, most CMV-associated TCR beta chains were found to appear HLA-restricted, with HLA associations seemingly driven largely by CMV exposure. Because some donors lacked HLA typing at each locus, the association tests relied only on the typed subset. According to the authors, the approach could potentially be generalized to other disease states and immunological phenotypes. The study gave a list of about 160 TCR beta chains associated with cytomegalovirus. A later analysis reported that several top co-occurrence clusters appeared linked to parvovirus B19, influenza, CMV and Epstein-Barr virus.

The cohort was made up of 500 to 850 healthy bone marrow donors. Cohort members were all nominally healthy when sampled, although unrecorded immune exposures were likely present. The donor was CMV seronegative and belonged to the group of 350 to 400 seronegative cohort members. A peripheral blood sample was provided by each donor, and peripheral blood mononuclear cells were used for TCR beta sequencing. The Qiagen DNeasy Blood Extraction Kit was used to extract genomic DNA from the blood cell samples. The sequence derives from a male donor in good health and CMV-seronegative. Recombination linked TRBV4-3 to TRBJ2-1, with TRBD1 as a weak D call on 6 bases. The sample was PBMCs. The CDR3 loop reads CASSQDRGTYNEQFF. The nucleotide sequence is TGCGCCAGCAGCCAAGATAGGGGGACCTACAATGAGCAGTTCTTC.